The next 6 T cell receptor beta chains were all read from a single sample in a study of blood T cell repertoires in COVID-19. TCRdb's copy holds only in-frame clones and misses some; the assay was immunoSEQ multiplex PCR. This sample carries about 250,000 clones, 80% to 90% of them seen once, and the ten largest clones take less than 4%. Sample: PBMCs or T cells enriched from blood (not recorded which). Every receptor here comes from a woman between 40 and 55 years old who had been exposed to COVID-19.

This clone appeared a few times. This chain connects TRBV30 to TRBJ2-3; TRBD2 is a possible D gene (6 bases). The CDR3 covers 13 residues. V was pared by 8 bases and J by 2 bases, with 14 bases between. Germline CDR1 is GTSNPN and CDR2 is SVGIG (reference sequence). CDR3 in amino acids: CAPGAGNTDTQYF. The CDR3, as DNA: TGTGCCCCTGGGGCGGGGAACACAGATACGCAGTATTTT.

V usage is TRBV10-3 and J usage is TRBJ1-6, with 7 bases that match TRBD1. V trimming: 7 bases; J trimming: 7 bases; junction bases outside the gene matches: 7. Germline assignment: CDR1 ENHRY and CDR2 SYGVKD. The CDR3 contains 14 residues. The CDR3, as DNA: TGTGCCATCAAGGCGGGACAGCAAAATTCACCCCTCCACTTT. It specifies CAIKAGQQNSPLHF.

This chain links TRBV27 with TRBJ2-5; 9 bases align to TRBD2. Germline CDR1 reads MNHEY; CDR2 reads SMNVEV (reference sequence). The CDR3 contains 13 residues. The ends lost 4 bases at V and 5 bases at J; junction bases unmatched: 2. The CDR3 sequence is CASSSSGVETQYF. The CDR3 nucleotides are TGTGCCAGCAGTTCTAGCGGGGTTGAGACCCAGTACTTC.

Only a few counts were recorded for this clone. The chain combines TRBV28 with TRBJ1-2, with D hard to call. V shed 3 bases and J shed 4 bases, with 9 bases lying between them. This CDR3 is 13 amino acids long. Germline CDR1 reads MDHEN; CDR2 reads SYDVKM. CDR3 bases: TGTGCCAGCAGTTTCCTCGGTCCCTATGGCTACACCTTC. Translating it yields CASSFLGPYGYTF.

This clone has more than one count but fewer than ten. V usage is TRBV7-9 and J usage is TRBJ1-2, with a weak D call TRBD1 (5 bases). Germline V gene sequence: CDR1 SEHNR, CDR2 FQNEAQ (reference sequence). The V end lost 8 bases, the J end lost 7 bases, and 20 bases lay between the germline ends. The length of the CDR3 is 14 residues. The CDR3 DNA is TGTGCCAGCGGGCCCCGTGGGGGGGAAGGTGGCTACACCTTC. Translated, it gives CASGPRGGEGGYTF.

The chain employs TRBV5-6 and TRBJ1-2; TRBD1 matches 12 bases. The CDR3 is 18 amino acids. V lost 3 bases to trimming and J lost 4 bases; unmatched junction nucleotides: 13. The germline V gene encodes CDR1 SGHDT and CDR2 YYEEEE. CDR3 nucleotides: TGTGCCAGCAGCTCCGCCGGGACAGGGGGCTCCTCAGCCTATGGCTACACCTTC. Amino acid sequence: CASSSAGTGGSSAYGYTF.